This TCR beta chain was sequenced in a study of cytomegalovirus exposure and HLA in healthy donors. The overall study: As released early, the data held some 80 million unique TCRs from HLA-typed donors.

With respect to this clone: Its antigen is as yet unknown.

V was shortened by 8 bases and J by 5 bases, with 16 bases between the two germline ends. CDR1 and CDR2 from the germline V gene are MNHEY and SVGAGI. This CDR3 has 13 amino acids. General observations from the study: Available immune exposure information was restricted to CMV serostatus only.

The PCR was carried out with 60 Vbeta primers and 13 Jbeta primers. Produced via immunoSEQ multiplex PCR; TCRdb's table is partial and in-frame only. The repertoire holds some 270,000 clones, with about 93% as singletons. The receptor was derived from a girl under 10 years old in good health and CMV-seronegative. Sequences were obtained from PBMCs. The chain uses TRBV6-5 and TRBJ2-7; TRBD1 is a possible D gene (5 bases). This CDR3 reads CASGRLLRDEQYF. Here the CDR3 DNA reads TGTGCCAGCGGTCGACTCCTCAGGGACGAGCAGTACTTC.